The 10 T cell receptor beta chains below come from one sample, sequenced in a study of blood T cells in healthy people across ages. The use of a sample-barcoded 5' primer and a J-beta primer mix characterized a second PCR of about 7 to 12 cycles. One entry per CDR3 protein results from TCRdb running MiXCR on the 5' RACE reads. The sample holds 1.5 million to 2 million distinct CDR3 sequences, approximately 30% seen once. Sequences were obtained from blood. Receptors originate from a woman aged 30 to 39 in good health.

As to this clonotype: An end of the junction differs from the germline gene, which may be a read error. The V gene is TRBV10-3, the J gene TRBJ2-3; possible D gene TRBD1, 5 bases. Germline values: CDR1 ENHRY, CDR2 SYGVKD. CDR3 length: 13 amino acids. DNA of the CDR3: TGTGCCATCAGTGAGTTCGAGACAGTTACGCAGTATTTT. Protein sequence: CAISEFETVTQYF.

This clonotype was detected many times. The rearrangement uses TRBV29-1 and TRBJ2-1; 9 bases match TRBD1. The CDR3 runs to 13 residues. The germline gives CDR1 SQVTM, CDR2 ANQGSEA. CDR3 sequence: CSGTGQGYNEQFF. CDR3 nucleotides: TGCAGTGGTACGGGACAGGGTTACAATGAGCAGTTCTTC.

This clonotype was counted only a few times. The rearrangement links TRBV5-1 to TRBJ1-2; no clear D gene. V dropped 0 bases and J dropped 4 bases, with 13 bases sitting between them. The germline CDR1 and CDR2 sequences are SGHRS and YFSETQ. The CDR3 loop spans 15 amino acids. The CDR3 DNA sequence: TGCGCCAGCAGCTTGGGAGGAGAGGGAGTCTATGGCTACACCTTC. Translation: CASSLGGEGVYGYTF.

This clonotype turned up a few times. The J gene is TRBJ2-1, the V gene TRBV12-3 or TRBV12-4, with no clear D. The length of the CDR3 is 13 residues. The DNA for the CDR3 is TGTGCGACAAGCGCCGAGTCCTACAATGAGCAGTTCTTC. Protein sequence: CATSAESYNEQFF.

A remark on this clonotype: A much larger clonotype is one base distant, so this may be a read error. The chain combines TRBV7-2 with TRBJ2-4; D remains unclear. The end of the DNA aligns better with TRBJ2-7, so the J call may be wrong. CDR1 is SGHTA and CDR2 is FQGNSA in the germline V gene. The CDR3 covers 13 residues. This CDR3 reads CASSSPNFGEQYF. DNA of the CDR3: TGTGCCAGCAGCTCCCCGAATTTTGGCGAGCAGTACTTC.

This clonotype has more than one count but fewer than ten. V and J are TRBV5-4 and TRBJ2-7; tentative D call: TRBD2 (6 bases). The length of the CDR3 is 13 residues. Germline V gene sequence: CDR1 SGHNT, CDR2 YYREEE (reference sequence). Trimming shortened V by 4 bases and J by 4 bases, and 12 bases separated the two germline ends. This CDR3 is CASSDGTFYEQYF. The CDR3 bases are TGTGCCAGCAGCGACGGGACTTTTTACGAGCAGTACTTC.

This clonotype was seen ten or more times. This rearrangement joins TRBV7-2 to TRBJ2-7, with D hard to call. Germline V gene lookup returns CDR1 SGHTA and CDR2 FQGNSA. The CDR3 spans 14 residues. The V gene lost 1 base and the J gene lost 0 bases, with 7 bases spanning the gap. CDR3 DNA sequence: TGTGCCAGCAGCTTAGTCACAGACTCCTACGAGCAGTACTTC. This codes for CASSLVTDSYEQYF.

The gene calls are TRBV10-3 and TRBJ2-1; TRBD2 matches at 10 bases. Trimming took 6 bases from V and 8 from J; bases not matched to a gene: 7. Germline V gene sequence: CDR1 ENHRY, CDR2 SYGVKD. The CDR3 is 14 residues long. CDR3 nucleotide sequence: TGTGCCATCAGGAGCGGGGGGGCCGGCCATGAGCAGTTCTTC. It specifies CAIRSGGAGHEQFF.

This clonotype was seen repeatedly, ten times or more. The CDR3 reads CASSSGLAGNEQFF. The CDR3 coding sequence is TGTGCCAGCAGCTCCGGACTAGCGGGCAATGAGCAGTTCTTC. The V gene is TRBV6-6, the J gene TRBJ2-1, with 11 bases aligning to TRBD2. J gave up 6 bases and V 6 bases, and 4 bases lay outside the gene matches. Looked up from germline, CDR1 is MNHNY and CDR2 is SVGAGI (reference sequence). This CDR3 is 14 amino acids long.

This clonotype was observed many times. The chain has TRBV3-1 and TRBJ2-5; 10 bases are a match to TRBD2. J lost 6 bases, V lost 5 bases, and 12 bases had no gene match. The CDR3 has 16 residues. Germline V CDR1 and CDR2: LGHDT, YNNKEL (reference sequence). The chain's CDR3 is CASSARHSGGTQTQYF. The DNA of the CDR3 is TGTGCCAGCAGCGCCCGTCATAGCGGGGGGACTCAGACCCAGTACTTC.